This T cell receptor (beta chain) was sequenced during a study of identical twins. The study, taken as a whole, reports: With beta out-of-frame sequences, excess sharing by twins was weaker. There was an excess of low generation probability in the out-of-frame alpha sequences that twins shared.

TCRdb reprocessed the 5' RACE reads via MiXCR and lists one record per CDR3 protein. Here the sample spans fewer than 250,000 distinct CDR3 sequences, roughly 15% being singletons. On this clonotype itself: The antigen remains undetermined.

Trimming took off 4 bases at V and 8 bases at J, with 21 bases between the two ends. Per germline, CDR1 SGDLS and CDR2 YYNGEE. The CDR3 has 16 residues. The sample was also reused in another study, on T cells expressing NK-cell markers. That paper notes: HCMV seropositivity marked seven of the eight sequenced donors; one was seronegative.

Sequencing was carried out using CD8+ T cells sorted from blood. The chain uses TRBV9 and TRBJ2-2; a possible D gene is TRBD1 (6 bases). The receptor was derived from a young woman in good health. CDR3 sequence: CASSSRSQGRGGELFF. DNA of the CDR3: TGTGCCAGCAGCTCCCGTTCACAGGGACGAGGAGGGGAGCTGTTTTTT.